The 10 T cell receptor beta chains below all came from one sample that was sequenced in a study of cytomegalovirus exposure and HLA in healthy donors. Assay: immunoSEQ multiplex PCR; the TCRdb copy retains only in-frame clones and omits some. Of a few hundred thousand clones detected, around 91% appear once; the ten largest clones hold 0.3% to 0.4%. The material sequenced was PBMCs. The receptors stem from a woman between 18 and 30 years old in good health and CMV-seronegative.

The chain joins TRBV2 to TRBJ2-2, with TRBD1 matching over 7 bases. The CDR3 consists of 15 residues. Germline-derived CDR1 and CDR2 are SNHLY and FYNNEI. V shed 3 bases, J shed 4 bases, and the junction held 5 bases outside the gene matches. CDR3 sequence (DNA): TGTGCCAGCAGTGACCCAGGGGGTCTCACCGGGGAGCTGTTTTTT. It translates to CASSDPGGLTGELFF.

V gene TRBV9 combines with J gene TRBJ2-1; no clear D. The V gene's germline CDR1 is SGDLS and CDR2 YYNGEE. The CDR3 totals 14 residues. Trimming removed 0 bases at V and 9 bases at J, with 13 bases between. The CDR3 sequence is CASSVAFGQFEQFF. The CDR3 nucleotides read TGTGCCAGCAGCGTAGCTTTTGGGCAGTTTGAGCAGTTCTTC.

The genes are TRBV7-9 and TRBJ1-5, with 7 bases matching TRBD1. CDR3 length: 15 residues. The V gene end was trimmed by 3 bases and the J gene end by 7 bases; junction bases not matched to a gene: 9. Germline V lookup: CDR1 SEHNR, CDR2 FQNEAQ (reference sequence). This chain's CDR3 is CASSLSTGVEQPQHF. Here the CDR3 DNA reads TGTGCCAGCAGCTTGTCCACAGGGGTCGAACAGCCCCAGCATTTT.

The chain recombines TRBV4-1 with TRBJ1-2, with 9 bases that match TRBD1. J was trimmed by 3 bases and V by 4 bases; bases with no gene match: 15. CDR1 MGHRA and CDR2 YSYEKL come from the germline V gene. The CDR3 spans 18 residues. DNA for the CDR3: TGCGCCAGCAGCCGACGGGAGGCCGTTTGGGACAGGGACTATGGCTACACCTTC. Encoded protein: CASSRREAVWDRDYGYTF.

CDR3 nucleotides: TGTGCCAGCTCACCACGGCAGGGGGAGGAAAACACCATATATTTT. Translating it yields CASSPRQGEENTIYF. The chain employs TRBV18 and TRBJ1-3; TRBD1 agrees at 7 bases. V was pared by 1 base and J by 6 bases, with 6 bases of the junction left unmatched. The CDR3 totals 15 residues. Germline CDR1 and CDR2: KGHSH and LQKENI.

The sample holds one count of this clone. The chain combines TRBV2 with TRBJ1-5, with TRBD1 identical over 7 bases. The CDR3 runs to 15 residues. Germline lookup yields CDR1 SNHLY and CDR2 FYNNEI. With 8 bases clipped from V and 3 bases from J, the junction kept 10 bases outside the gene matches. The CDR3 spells CASGDTGQNNQPQHF. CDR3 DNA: TGTGCCAGCGGAGATACGGGACAGAACAATCAGCCCCAGCATTTT.

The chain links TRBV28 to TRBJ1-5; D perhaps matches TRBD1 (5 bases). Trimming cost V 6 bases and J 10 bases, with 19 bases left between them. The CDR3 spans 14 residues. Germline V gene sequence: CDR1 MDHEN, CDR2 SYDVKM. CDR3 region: CASSPHGGPFPQHF. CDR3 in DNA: TGTGCCAGCAGCCCCCACGGGGGACCCTTCCCCCAGCATTTT.

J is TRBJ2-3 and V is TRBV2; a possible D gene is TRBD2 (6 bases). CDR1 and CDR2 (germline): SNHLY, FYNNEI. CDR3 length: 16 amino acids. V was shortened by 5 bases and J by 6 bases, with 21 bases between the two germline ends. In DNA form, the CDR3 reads TGTGCCAGCAGTCAGGACTATCGTGGTGGGGTGGATACGCAGTATTTT. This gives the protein CASSQDYRGGVDTQYF.

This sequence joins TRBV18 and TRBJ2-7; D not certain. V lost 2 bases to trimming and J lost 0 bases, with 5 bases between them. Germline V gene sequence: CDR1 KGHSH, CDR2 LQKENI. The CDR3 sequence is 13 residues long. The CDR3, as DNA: TGTGCCAGCTCACCAAACTACTCCTACGAGCAGTACTTC. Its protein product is CASSPNYSYEQYF.

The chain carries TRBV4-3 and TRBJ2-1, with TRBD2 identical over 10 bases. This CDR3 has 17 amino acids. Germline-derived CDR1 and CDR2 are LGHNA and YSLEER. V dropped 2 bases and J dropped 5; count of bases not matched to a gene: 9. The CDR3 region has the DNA TGCGCCAGCAGCCAAACCCGAGCGGGGGGGCGCCACAATGAGCAGTTCTTC. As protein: CASSQTRAGGRHNEQFF.